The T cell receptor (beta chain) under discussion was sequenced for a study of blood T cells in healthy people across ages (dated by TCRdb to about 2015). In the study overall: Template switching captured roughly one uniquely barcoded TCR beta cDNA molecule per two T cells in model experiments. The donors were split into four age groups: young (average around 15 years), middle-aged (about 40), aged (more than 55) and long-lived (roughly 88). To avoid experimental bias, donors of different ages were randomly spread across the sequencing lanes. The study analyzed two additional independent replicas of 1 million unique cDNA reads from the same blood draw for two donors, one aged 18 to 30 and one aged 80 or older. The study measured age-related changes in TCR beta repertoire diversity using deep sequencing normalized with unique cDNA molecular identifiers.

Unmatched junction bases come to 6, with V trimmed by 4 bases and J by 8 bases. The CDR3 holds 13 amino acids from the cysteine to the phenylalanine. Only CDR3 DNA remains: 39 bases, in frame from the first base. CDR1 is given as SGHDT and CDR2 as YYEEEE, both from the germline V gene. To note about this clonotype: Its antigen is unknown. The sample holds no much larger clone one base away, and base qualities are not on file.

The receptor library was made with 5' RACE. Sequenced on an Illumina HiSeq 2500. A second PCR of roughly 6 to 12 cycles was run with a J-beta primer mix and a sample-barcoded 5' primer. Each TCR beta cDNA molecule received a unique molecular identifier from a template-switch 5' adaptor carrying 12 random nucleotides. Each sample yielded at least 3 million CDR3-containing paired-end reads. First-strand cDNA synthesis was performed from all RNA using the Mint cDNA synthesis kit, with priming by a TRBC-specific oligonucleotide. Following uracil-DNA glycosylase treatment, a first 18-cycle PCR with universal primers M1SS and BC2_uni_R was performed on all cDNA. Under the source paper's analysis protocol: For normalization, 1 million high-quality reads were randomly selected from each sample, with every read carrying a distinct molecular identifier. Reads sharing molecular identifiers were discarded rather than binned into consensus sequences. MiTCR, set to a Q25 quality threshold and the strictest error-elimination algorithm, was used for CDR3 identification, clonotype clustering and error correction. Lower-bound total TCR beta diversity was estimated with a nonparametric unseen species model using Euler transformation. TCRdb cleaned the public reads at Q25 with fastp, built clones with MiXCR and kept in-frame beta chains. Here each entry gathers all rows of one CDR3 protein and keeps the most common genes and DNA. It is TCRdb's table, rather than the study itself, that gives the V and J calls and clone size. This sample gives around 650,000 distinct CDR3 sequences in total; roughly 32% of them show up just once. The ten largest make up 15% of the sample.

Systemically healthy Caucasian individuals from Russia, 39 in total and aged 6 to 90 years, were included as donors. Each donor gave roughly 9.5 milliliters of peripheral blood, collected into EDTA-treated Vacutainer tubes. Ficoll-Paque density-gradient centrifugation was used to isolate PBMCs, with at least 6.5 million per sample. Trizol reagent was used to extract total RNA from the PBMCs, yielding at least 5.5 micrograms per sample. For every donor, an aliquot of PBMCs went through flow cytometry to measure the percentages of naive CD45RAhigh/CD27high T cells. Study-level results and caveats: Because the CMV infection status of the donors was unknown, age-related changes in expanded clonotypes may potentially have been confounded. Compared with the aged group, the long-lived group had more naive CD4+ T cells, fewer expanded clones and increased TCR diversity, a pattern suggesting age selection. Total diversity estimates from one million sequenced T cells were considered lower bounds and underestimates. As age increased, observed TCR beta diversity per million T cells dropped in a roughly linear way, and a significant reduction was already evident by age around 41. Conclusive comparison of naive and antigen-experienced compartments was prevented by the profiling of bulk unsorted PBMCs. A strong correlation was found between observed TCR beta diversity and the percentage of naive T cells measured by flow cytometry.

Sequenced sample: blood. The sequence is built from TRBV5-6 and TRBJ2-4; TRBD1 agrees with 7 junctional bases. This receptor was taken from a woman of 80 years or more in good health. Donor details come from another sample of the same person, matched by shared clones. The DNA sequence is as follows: TGTGCCAGCAGCACGACAGGGTCGGACATTCAGTACTTC. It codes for CASSTTGSDIQYF.